This T cell receptor beta chain was identified in a study of blood T cell repertoires in COVID-19. The length of the CDR3 is 14 residues. Looked up from germline, CDR1 is MNHEY and CDR2 is SMNVEV (reference sequence). V was trimmed by 1 base and J by 2 bases, leaving 8 bases between them. This clone was seen only once. In the study's own analysis: Cell counts per sample came from amplifying reference gene primers. Generated by immunoSEQ multiplex PCR, the TCRdb table keeps only in-frame clones and is missing some. V and J calls plus clone size are reproduced from that table; the DNA served to infer D and trimming. This sample has roughly 240,000 clones; 86% occur once, and the top ten carry approximately 2.1%. Those who participated ranged in age from roughly 18 to 90 years and resided in about two dozen US areas. Cohorts were determined from participant-reported clinical history. Recovered status applied to Cohort 3 donors who had two consecutive negative PCRs. It also applied to those with clearance or with symptom resolution.

V usage is TRBV27 and J usage is TRBJ2-5, with D possibly being TRBD1 (5 bases). The sequence came from a woman between 50 and 59 years old who had recovered from COVID-19. The source material was PBMCs or T cells enriched from blood (not recorded which). The CDR3 coding sequence is TGTGCCAGCAGTTTATTGGGGCAGCAAGAGACCCAGTACTTC. Protein: CASSLLGQQETQYF.